Reported below is one T cell receptor beta chain. This clone occurred a few times. Its antigen remains undetermined. The input lacks base qualities; no much larger clone sits a single base away. These data originate in a study of blood T cell repertoires in COVID-19 (dated by TCRdb to 2020 to 2021). Turning to the overall study: ImmuneRACE Cohort 3 recovered participants were defined by two consecutive negative NP/OP PCR tests, healthcare professional clearance, or symptom resolution. Samples covering the acute and convalescent phases of COVID-19 were provided by collaborators in the United States, Italy and Spain. The material from the prospective study consisted of cDNA or gDNA derived from T cells, B-cell-depleted T cells, or PBMCs. Subjects who had been exposed to COVID-19, were actively infected with it, or had recovered from it provided the deeply sampled blood TCRbeta repertoires that made up the dataset. The repertoires were released in a freely available public database intended as a resource for research on the immune response to SARS-CoV-2. The samples were drawn from the first 160 participants of the ongoing ImmuneRACE study and from 1,254 subjects provided by 6 global collaborators. A de-identified subject ID, COVID-19 status, age in years and sex were almost always included in the sample metadata. Where available, HLA class I and class II types were taken from metadata supplied by the sample provider and were not determined by assay-based typing.

TCRbeta CDR3 regions were amplified from genomic DNA using the immunoSEQ Assay, a bias-controlled multiplex PCR. In the original analysis: Within the assay, amplification of reference gene primers was used to estimate how many nucleated cells each sample contained. To quantify the absolute abundance of each unique TCRbeta CDR3 rearrangement, sequence reads were collapsed and filtered. For each sample, productive Simpson clonality was calculated as the square root of Simpson's diversity index over productive rearrangements. Here the immuneACCESS table is served through TCRdb, limited to in-frame sequences with V and J called. Missing clones are a known gap in these copies; in checked studies unresolved V genes cover under half, and the rest lacks a known reason. V and J calls and clone size are those listed in that table; D and trimming were worked out from the DNA. The sample data list a few hundred thousand clones, and roughly 86% of these were observed just once. Around 1.9% of the sample rests with the top ten.

Participants in the prospective study were aged about 18 to 95 years, lived in about two dozen United States geographic areas, and enrolled through a virtual design. In the prospective study, cohorts were assigned on the basis of participant-reported clinical history obtained from a screening survey and a study questionnaire. Each participant in the prospective study had whole blood, serum and a nasopharyngeal or oropharyngeal swab collected by mobile phlebotomists. Additional blood draws and questionnaires over an approximately two-month period could optionally be provided by prospective study participants. Before DNA extraction, prospective study blood samples were shipped either frozen or at room temperature. As encoded in the germline V gene (reference sequence), CDR1 is SEHNR while CDR2 is FQNEAQ. V loses 5 bases, J loses 1 base, and the germline ends lie 11 bases apart. From cysteine to phenylalanine, the CDR3 is 15 amino acids long. CDR3 DNA only is kept here, 45 bases in frame from base 1.

The paper as a whole reports these results and caveats: The amount of clinical and demographic metadata varied by source and participant and was provided uncurated.

What was sequenced was PBMCs or T cells enriched from blood (not recorded which). The TCR comes from a man in his forties or fifties in a cohort exposed to, infected with or recovered from COVID-19 (not recorded which). Recombination connected TRBV7-9 to TRBJ2-2; a tentative D match to TRBD1 spans 5 bases. The CDR3: CASSAQALNTGELFF. The nucleotide sequence is TGTGCCAGCAGCGCACAGGCCCTGAACACCGGGGAGCTGTTTTTT.